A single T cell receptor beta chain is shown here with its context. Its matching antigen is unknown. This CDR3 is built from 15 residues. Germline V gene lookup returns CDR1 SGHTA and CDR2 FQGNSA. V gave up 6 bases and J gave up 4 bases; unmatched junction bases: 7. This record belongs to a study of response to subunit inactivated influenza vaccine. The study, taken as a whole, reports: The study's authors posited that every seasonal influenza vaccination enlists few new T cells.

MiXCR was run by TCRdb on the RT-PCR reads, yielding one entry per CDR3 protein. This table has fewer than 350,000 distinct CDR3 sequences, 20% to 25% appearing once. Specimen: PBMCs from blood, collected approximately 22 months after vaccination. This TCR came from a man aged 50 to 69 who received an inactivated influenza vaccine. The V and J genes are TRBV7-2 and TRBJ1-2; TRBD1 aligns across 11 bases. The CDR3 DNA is TGTGCCAGCAGTGTGGACAGGGGGCAGGGCTATGGCTACACCTTC. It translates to CASSVDRGQGYGYTF.